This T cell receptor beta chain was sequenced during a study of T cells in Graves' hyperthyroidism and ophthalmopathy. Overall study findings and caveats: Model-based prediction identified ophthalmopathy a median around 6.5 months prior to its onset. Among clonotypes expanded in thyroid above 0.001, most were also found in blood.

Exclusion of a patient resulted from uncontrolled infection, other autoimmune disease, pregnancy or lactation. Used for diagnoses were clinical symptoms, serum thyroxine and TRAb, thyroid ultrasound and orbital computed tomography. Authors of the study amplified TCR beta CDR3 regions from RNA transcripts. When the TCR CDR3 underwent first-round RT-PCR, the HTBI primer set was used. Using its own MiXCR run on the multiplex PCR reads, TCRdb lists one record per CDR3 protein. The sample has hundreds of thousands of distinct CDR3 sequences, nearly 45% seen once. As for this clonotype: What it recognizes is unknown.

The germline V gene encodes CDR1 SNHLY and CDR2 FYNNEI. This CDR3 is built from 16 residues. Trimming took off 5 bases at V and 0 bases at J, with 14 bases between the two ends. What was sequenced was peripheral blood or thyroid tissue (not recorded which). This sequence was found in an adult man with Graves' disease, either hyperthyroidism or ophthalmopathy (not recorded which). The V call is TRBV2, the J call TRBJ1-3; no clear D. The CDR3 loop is CASSRFDAGSGNTIYF. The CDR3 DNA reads TGTGCCAGCAGTCGCTTTGACGCAGGCTCTGGAAACACCATATATTTT.